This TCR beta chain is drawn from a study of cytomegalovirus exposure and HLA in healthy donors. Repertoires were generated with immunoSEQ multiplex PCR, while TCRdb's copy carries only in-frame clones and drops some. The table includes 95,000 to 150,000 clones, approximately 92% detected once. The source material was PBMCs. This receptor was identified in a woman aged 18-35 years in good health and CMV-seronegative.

As DNA, the CDR3 is TGCGCCAGCAGCCCGGGGGGTCCTGGGGCCAACGTCCTGACTTTC. It translates to CASSPGGPGANVLTF. The V gene is TRBV5-1, the J gene TRBJ2-6; 7 bases fit TRBD2. J was trimmed by 2 bases and V by 4 bases; bases with no gene match: 3. The CDR3 totals 15 residues. The germline V gene has CDR1 SGHRS and CDR2 YFSETQ. The full variable domain, its missing parts supplied by reference TRBV5-1 and TRBJ2-6, is KAGVTQTPRYLIKTRGQQVTLSCSPISGHRSVSWYQQTPGQGLQFLFEYFSETQRNKGNFPGRFSGRQFSNSRSEMNVSTLELGDSALYLCASSPGGPGANVLTFGAGSRLTVL.